The 10 T cell receptor beta chains in this list originate from one sample, sequenced in a study of CD8+ T cells in alopecia areata. Stated treatment: oral pan-JAK inhibitor, 5-10 mg twice daily. Extraction of RNA preceded its reverse transcription into cDNA, which served as the sequencing template. The assay was immunoSEQ multiplex PCR, and TCRdb's table has in-frame clones only and misses some. Of about 120,000 clones listed, roughly 56% are singletons. Sequencing used CD4+ T cells sorted from blood, obtained at week 24, from a patient treated with tofacitinib. The receptors stem from a human donor with alopecia areata.

This clone was recorded a few times. V and J are TRBV6-5 and TRBJ2-5; 7 bases line up with TRBD2. Germline assignment: CDR1 MNHEY and CDR2 SVGAGI. V was clipped by 3 bases and J by 5 bases; unmatched bases: 12. The CDR3 totals 16 residues. For the CDR3, the DNA is TGTGCCAGCAGTTATCAGCCTTTAAGGGAGGGGGAGACCCAGTACTTC. It translates to CASSYQPLREGETQYF.

This chain joins TRBV9 and TRBJ2-5; perhaps TRBD2 as D (6 bases). The CDR3 totals 15 residues. V was pared by 0 bases and J by 5 bases, with 14 bases between. Germline V gene sequence: CDR1 SGDLS, CDR2 YYNGEE. The CDR3 here is CASSVGGLPSETQYF. The CDR3 coding sequence is TGTGCCAGCAGCGTAGGGGGACTCCCCTCGGAGACCCAGTACTTC.

This clone has a handful of counts. V and J are TRBV29-1 and TRBJ1-4, with TRBD1 matching 7 bases. Germline V gene data show CDR1 as SQVTM and CDR2 as ANQGSEA. Trimming at V came to 4 bases and at J to 2 bases, leaving 10 bases not matched to a gene. This CDR3 spans 16 amino acids. CDR3 loop: CSVAVTGKWTNEKLFF. The CDR3 nucleotides read TGCAGCGTTGCCGTGACAGGGAAATGGACTAATGAAAAACTGTTTTTT. The full variable domain, rest sourced from reference TRBV29-1 and TRBJ1-4, is SAVISQKPSRDICQRGTSLTIQCQVDSQVTMMFWYRQQPGQSLTLIATANQGSEATYESGFVIDKFPISRPNLTFSTLTVSNMSPEDSSIYLCSVAVTGKWTNEKLFFGSGTQLSVL.

The chain couples TRBV15 to TRBJ2-3; 10 bases line up with TRBD1. CDR1 is LNHNV, CDR2 YYDKDF, per germline (reference sequence). V dropped 4 bases and J dropped 5; count of bases not matched to a gene: 6. The CDR3 has 15 amino acids. The CDR3, as DNA: TGTGCCACCAGCACCCGACAGGGGGCTAGAGATACGCAGTATTTT. Translating it yields CATSTRQGARDTQYF.

The chain combines TRBV27 with TRBJ1-4; D remains ambiguous. The germline V gene has CDR1 MNHEY and CDR2 SMNVEV (reference sequence). The CDR3 is 15 residues long. The V end was cut by 2 bases, the J end by 0 bases, with 7 bases between. The CDR3 spells CASSLRVATNEKLFF. DNA for the CDR3: TGTGCCAGCAGTTTAAGGGTTGCAACTAATGAAAAACTGTTTTTT.

In nucleotides, the CDR3 is TGTGCCAGCAGCTCTTTGGCGGGAGGGGGGACCCAGTACTTC. As protein: CASSSLAGGGTQYF. The chain combines TRBV11-2 with TRBJ2-5; 9 bases align to TRBD2. The CDR3 runs to 14 residues. Germline V gene lookup returns CDR1 SGHAT and CDR2 FQNNGV. With V trimmed by 4 bases and J by 7 bases, 7 bases remained unmatched.

The CDR3 region has the DNA TGTGCCTGGAGTGTACAAATAGGTCAGCCCCAGCATTTT. Translation: CAWSVQIGQPQHF. The gene calls are TRBV30 and TRBJ1-5, with no clear D. V lost 0 bases and J lost 6, with 9 bases in between. This CDR3 comprises 13 residues. From germline, CDR1 is GTSNPN and CDR2 SVGIG (reference sequence).

This clone was detected only once. The V gene is TRBV7-2, the J gene TRBJ2-5; 11 bases match TRBD2. J was trimmed by 4 bases and V by 1 base; bases with no gene match: 2. CDR1 is SGHTA, CDR2 FQGNSA, per germline. This CDR3 is built from 15 residues. The DNA for the CDR3 is TGTGCCAGCAGCTTAGTCACTAGCGGGGGAGAGACCCAGTACTTC. It encodes CASSLVTSGGETQYF.

A few counts support this clone. This chain uses TRBV29-1 with TRBJ1-1, with 7 positions matching TRBD1. Germline-derived CDR1 and CDR2 are SQVTM and ANQGSEA. V lost 4 bases to trimming and J lost 1 base; unmatched junction nucleotides: 12. The CDR3 contains 16 residues. CDR3 amino acids: CSVVPNRGAGNTEAFF. CDR3 bases: TGCAGCGTTGTACCGAACAGGGGCGCAGGGAACACTGAAGCTTTCTTT.

A few counts support this clone. The rearrangement uses TRBV29-1 and TRBJ2-5, with unresolved D. Germline V gene data show CDR1 as SQVTM and CDR2 as ANQGSEA. Deletions cut 5 bases from V and 5 bases from J, with 15 bases between. This CDR3 is 13 amino acids long. The CDR3 sequence is CSVSFTASETQYF. CDR3 DNA: TGCAGCGTTTCCTTCACAGCCAGCGAGACCCAGTACTTC.